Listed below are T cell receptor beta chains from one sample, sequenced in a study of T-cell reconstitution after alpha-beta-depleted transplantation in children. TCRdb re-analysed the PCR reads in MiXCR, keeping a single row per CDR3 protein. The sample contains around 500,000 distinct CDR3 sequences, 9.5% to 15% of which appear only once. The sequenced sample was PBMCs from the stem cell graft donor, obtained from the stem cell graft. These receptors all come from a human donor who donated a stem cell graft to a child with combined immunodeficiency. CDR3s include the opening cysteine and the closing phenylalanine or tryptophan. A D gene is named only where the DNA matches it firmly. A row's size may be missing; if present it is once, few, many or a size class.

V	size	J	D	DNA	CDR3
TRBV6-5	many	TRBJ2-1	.	TGTGCCAGCAGTTACTGGCAGGGGCTCAGGAGCTCCTACAATGAGCAGTTCTTC	CASSYWQGLRSSYNEQFF
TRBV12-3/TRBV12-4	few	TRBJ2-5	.	TGTGCCAGCAGTTTTTATTGGCAAGAGACCCAGTACTTC	CASSFYWQETQYF
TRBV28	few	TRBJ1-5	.	TGTGCCAGCAGCACCTCGGGGGAGAGTTATAGCAATCAGCCCCAGCATTTT	CASSTSGESYSNQPQHF
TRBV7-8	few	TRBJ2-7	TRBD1	TGTGCCAGCAGCTTAAGGTGGGGCCAGGGGGCATACGAGCAGTACTTC	CASSLRWGQGAYEQYF
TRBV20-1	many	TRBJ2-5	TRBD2	TGCAGTGCTCGCAGGACTAGCGGGAGTTTAGGGACCCAGTACTTC	CSARRTSGSLGTQYF
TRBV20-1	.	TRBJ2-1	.	TGCAGTGCTAGAGATCTCGGGGGAATCCACCAGGGGTCCTACAATGAGCAGTTCTTC	CSARDLGGIHQGSYNEQFF
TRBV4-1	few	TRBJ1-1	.	TGCGCCAGCAGCCAAACCAGGGGCTCCCGTGAAGCTTTCTTT	CASSQTRGSREAFF
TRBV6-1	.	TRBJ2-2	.	TGTGCCATTCCCCTCTCCGGGACGGTTAACACCGGGGAGCTGTTTTTT	CAIPLSGTVNTGELFF
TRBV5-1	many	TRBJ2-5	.	TGCGCCAGCAGCAACCCGGGAGTCGAGACCCAGTACTTC	CASSNPGVETQYF
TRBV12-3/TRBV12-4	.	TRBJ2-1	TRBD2	TGTGCCAGCAGTTTAGGAGGGACTAGCGGCGTTAATGAGCAGTTCTTC	CASSLGGTSGVNEQFF
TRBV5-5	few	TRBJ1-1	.	TGTGCCAGCAGCTTGGAACGGACGAACACTGAAGCTTTCTTT	CASSLERTNTEAFF
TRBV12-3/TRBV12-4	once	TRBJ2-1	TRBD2	TGTGCCAGCAGCAATTCTCCTAGCGGGGGGAGCGATGAGCAGTTCTTC	CASSNSPSGGSDEQFF
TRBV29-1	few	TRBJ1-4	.	TGCAGCGTTGCGGAAGGGGTTAATGAAAAACTGTTTTTT	CSVAEGVNEKLFF
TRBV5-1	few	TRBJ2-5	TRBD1	TGCGCCAGCAGCCCCCGGACAGGGCACCAAGAGACCCAGTACTTC	CASSPRTGHQETQYF
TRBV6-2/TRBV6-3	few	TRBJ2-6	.	TGTGCCAGCAGCCCCCTGGGACCTGGGGCCAACGTCCTGACTTTC	CASSPLGPGANVLTF
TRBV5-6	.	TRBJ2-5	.	TGTGCCAGCAGCTCCCGGGGGTCCGAGACCCAGTACTTC	CASSSRGSETQYF
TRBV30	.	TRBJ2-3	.	TGTGCCTGGAGCCGTACAGATACGCAGTATTTT	CAWSRTDTQYF
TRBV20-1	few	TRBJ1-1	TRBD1	TGCAGTGCTACCACCGACAGGGCAAACACTGAAGCTTTCTTT	CSATTDRANTEAFF
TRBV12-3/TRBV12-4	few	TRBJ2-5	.	TGTGCCAGCAGTTTTACCGGGTCTCCCCTCCAAGAGACCCAGTACTTC	CASSFTGSPLQETQYF
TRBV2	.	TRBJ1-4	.	TGTGCCAGCAGTGATAATGAAAAACTGTTTTTT	CASSDNEKLFF